The T cell receptor (beta chain) described here comes from a study of graft-versus-host responses after intestinal transplantation. On the study more broadly: Multivisceral, liver-intestinal, or isolated intestinal grafts were transplanted into recipients. Anti-thymocyte globulin served as induction for all recipients, who then took tacrolimus and steroids for three to four years. Broader study findings: Early after transplant, HvG declines were associated with peak levels of circulating GvH clones. Individuals carrying graft-donor T cell macrochimerism showed high graft-versus-host to host-versus-graft clonal ratios in allografts.

Measured with immunoSEQ multiplex PCR; TCRdb has only the in-frame clones, and not every one. Of some 150,000 clones listed, 85% to 95% are singletons. This clone showed up just once. The target antigen is unknown. Sample: unstimulated CD4+ T cells sorted from spleen or lymph node cells, taken before intestinal transplant. This TCR came from a human donor who received an intestinal transplant.

CDR3 nucleotides: TGCGCCAGCAGCAAACCCTTAGCCACAGATACGCAGTATTTT. Translation: CASSKPLATDTQYF. The chain uses TRBV5-1 and TRBJ2-3; D not resolved. Trimming left V 4 bases short and J 2 bases short, with 11 bases between. Germline-derived CDR1 and CDR2 are SGHRS and YFSETQ. CDR3 length: 14 amino acids.